The sequence of this T cell receptor beta chain was determined in a study of long-term antiretroviral therapy in people with HIV. Study-level results: Within the repertoire, clones expanded before ART were dominant at all time points. Specimen acquisition occurred between the mid-2000s and the late 2010s, potentially under older ART regimens. No data on ART adherence, viral resistance or therapy changes.

The CDR3 loop spans 14 amino acids. V was clipped by 1 base and J by 9 bases, with 13 bases between them. The germline CDR1 and CDR2 sequences are MDHEN and SYDVKM. On this clone itself: Its cognate antigen is unknown.

The assay, immunoSEQ v3.0, was run at survey level. Produced via immunoSEQ multiplex PCR; TCRdb's table is partial and in-frame only. The table has some 15,000 clones, 65% to 90% seen once. Every single participant having HIV got treatment inside the United States. This TCR was sampled from a man between 25 and 39 years old with HIV. The sequencing used unsorted PBMCs, collected 0.4 years after starting antiretroviral therapy. The chain joins TRBV28 to TRBJ2-1; no clear D. CDR3 amino acids: CASSLLFRMSEQFF. The CDR3 DNA reads TGTGCCAGCAGTTTATTGTTCCGGATGAGTGAGCAGTTCTTC.